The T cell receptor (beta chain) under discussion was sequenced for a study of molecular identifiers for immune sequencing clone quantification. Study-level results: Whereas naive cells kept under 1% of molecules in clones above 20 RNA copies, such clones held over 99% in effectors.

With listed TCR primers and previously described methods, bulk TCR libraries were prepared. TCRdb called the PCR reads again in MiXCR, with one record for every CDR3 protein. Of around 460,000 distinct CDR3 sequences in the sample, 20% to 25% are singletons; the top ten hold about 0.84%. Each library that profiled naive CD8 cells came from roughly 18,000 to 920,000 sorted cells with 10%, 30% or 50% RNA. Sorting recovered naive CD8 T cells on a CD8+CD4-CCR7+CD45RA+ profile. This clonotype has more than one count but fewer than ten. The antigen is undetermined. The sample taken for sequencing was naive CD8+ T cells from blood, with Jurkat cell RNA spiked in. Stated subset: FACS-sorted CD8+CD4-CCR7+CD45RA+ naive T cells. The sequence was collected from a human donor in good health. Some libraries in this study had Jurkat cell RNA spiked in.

CDR3: CSARDPGSTLMNTEAFF. The CDR3 DNA sequence: TGCAGTGCTAGAGATCCCGGGAGTACCCTCATGAACACTGAAGCTTTCTTT. The chain is built from TRBV20-1 and TRBJ1-1; D remains ambiguous. Germline-derived CDR1 and CDR2 are DFQATT and SNEGSKA (reference sequence). This CDR3 contains 17 residues. Trimming took off 0 bases at V and 0 bases at J, with 17 bases between the two ends.